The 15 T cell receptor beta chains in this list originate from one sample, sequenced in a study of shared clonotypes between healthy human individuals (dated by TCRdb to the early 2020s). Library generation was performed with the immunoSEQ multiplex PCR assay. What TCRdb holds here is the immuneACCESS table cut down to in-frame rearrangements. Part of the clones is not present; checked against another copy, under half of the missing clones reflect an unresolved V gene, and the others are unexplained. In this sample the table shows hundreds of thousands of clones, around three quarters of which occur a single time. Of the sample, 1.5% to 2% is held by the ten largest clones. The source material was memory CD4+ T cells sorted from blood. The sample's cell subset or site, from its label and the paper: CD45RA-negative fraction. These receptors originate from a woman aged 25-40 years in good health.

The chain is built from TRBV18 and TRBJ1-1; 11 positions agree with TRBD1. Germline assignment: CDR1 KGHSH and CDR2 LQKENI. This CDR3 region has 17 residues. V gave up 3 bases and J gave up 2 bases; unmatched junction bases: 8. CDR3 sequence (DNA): TGTGCCAGCTCACCGCGCGGGACAGGGGGATCCAACACTGAAGCTTTCTTT. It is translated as CASSPRGTGGSNTEAFF.

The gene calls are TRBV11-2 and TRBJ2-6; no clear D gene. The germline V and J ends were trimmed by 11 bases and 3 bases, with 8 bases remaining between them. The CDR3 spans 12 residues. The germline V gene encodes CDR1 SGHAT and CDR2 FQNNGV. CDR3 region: CADSFGANVLTF. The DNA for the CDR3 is TGTGCCGATAGTTTTGGGGCCAACGTCCTGACTTTC.

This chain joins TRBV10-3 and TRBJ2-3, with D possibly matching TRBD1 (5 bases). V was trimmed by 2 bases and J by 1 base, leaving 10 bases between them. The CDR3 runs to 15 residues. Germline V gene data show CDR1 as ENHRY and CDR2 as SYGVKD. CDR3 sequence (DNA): TGTGCCATCAGTGAGCGCAGGGAAGGCACAGATACGCAGTATTTT. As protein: CAISERREGTDTQYF.

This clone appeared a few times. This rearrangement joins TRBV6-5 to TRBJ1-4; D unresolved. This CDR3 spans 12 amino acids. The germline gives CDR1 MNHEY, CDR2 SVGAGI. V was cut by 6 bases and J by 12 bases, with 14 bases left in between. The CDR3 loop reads CASRRGLRELFF. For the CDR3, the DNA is TGTGCCAGCAGGCGCGGTTTGAGGGAACTGTTTTTT.

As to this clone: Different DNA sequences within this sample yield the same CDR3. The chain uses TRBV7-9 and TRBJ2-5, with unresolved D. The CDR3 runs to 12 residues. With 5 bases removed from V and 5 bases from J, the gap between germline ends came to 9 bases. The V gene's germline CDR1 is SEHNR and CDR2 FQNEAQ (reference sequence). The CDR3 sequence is CASSTVGETQYF. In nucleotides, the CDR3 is TGTGCCAGCAGCACCGTAGGCGAGACCCAGTACTTC. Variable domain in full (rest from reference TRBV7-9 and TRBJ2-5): DTGVSQNPRHKITKRGQNVTFRCDPISEHNRLYWYRQTLGQGPEFLTYFQNEAQLEKSRLLSDRFSAERPKGSFSTLEIQRTEQGDSAMYLCASSTVGETQYFGPGTRLLVL.

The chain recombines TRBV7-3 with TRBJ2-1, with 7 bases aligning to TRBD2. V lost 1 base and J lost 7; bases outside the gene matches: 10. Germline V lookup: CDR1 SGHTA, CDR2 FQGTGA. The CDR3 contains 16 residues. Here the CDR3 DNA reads TGTGCCAGCAGCTTAAATGCGGGCACCGGGGGGAATGAGCAGTTCTTC. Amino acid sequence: CASSLNAGTGGNEQFF.

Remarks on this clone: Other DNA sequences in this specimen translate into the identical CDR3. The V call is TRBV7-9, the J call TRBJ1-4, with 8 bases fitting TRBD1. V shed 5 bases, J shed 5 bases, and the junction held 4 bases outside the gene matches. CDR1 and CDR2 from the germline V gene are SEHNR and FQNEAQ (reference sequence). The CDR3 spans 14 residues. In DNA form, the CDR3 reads TGTGCCAGCAGCCCAGGACAGGGCAATGAAAAACTGTTTTTT. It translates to CASSPGQGNEKLFF.

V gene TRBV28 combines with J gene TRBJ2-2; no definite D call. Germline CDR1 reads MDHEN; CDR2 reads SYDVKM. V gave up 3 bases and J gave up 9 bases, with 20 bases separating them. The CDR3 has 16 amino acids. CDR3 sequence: CASSFPGPRNSRELFF. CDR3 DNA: TGTGCCAGCAGTTTTCCCGGACCCCGAAATTCTCGGGAGCTGTTTTTT. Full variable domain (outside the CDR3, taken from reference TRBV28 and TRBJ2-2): DVKVTQSSRYLVKRTGEKVFLECVQDMDHENMFWYRQDPGLGLRLIYFSYDVKMKEKGDIPEGYSVSREKKERFSLILESASTNQTSMYLCASSFPGPRNSRELFFGEGSRLTVL.

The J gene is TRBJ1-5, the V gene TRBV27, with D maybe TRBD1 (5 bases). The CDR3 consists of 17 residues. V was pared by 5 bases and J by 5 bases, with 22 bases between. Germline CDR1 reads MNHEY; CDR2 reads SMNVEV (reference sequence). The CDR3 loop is CASSHLFRGNLDQPQHF. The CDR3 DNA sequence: TGTGCCAGCAGTCATCTCTTTCGGGGCAACTTAGATCAGCCCCAGCATTTT.

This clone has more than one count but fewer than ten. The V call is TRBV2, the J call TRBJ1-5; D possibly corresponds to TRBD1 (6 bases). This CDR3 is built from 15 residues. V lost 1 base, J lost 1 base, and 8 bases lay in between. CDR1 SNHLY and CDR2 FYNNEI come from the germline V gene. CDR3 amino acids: CASSEDRASNQPQHF. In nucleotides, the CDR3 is TGTGCCAGCAGTGAAGACAGGGCGAGCAATCAGCCCCAGCATTTT.

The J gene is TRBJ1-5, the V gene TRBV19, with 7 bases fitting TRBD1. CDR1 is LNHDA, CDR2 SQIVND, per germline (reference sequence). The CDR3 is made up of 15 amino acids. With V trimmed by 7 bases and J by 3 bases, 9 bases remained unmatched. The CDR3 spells CASTSDRRNNQPQHF. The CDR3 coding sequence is TGTGCCAGTACCTCGGACAGGCGCAACAATCAGCCCCAGCATTTT. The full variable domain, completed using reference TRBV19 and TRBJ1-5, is DGGITQSPKYLFRKEGQNVTLSCEQNLNHDAMYWYRQDPGQGLRLIYYSQIVNDFQKGDIAEGYSVSREKKESFPLTVTSAQKNPTAFYLCASTSDRRNNQPQHFGDGTRLSIL.

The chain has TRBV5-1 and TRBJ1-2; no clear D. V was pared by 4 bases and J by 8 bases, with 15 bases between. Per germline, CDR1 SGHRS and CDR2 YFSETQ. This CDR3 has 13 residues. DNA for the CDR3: TGCGCCAGCAGCCTTGGAGGAAAGGACGGCTACACCTTC. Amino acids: CASSLGGKDGYTF.

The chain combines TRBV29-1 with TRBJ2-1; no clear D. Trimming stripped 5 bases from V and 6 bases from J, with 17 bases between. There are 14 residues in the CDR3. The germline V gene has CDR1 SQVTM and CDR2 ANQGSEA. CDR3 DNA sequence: TGCAGCGTTACACCCAGCGCCCTGGGCAATGAGCAGTTCTTC. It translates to CSVTPSALGNEQFF.

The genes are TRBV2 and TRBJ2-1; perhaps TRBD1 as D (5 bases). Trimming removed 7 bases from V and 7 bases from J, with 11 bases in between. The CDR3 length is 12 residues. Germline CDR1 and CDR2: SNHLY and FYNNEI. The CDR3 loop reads CASMQGKNEQFF. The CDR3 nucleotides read TGTGCCAGCATGCAGGGAAAGAATGAGCAGTTCTTC.

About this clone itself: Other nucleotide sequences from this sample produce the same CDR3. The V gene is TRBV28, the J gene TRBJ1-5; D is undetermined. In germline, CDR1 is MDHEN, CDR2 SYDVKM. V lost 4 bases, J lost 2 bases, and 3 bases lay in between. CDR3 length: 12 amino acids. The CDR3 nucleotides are TGTGCCAGCAGTTCGGGCAATCAGCCCCAGCATTTT. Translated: CASSSGNQPQHF.